Listed here are 19 T cell receptor beta chains from one sample, sequenced in a study of T cell repertoires in cytomegalovirus infection. TCRdb used MiXCR to reprocess the reads, holding one entry per CDR3 protein. Here the sample spans approximately 700,000 distinct CDR3 sequences, 35% being singletons. Sequencing was carried out using PBMCs. These receptors were collected from a human donor in good health (CMV status not recorded). Some clones in this sample may be carry-over from other donors' samples.

This clonotype came up a few times. The genes are TRBV27 and TRBJ2-5, with 7 positions matching TRBD1. The CDR3 totals 15 residues. CDR1 is MNHEY and CDR2 is SMNVEV in the germline V gene (reference sequence). V trimming: 5 bases; J trimming: 1 base; junction bases outside the gene matches: 7. CDR3 sequence (DNA): TGTGCCAGCAGTACTCCCCGGGACAGCCAAGAGACCCAGTACTTC. It translates to CASSTPRDSQETQYF.

V gene TRBV7-2 combines with J gene TRBJ2-7, with 9 bases aligning to TRBD2. This CDR3 has 15 amino acids. V gave up 5 bases and J gave up 2 bases; unmatched junction bases: 7. CDR1 and CDR2 (germline): SGHTA, FQGNSA. In DNA form, the CDR3 reads TGTGCCAGCAGCCCTCCCGGCGGGAGGGCCTACGAGCAGTACTTC. Protein sequence: CASSPPGGRAYEQYF.

This clonotype was found a few times. The J gene is TRBJ1-3, the V gene TRBV7-9, with D perhaps TRBD1 (6 bases). Germline CDR1 SEHNR, CDR2 FQNEAQ (reference sequence). Trimming left V 2 bases short and J 0 bases short, with 17 bases between. The CDR3 has 18 residues. The CDR3 bases are TGTGCCAGCAGCTTAACGGGGGCCCATTTAACCTCTGGAAACACCATATATTTT. This codes for CASSLTGAHLTSGNTIYF.

The rearrangement links TRBV2 to TRBJ2-4; 7 nucleotides line up with TRBD1. This CDR3 is built from 22 residues. V trimming: 6 bases; J trimming: 0 bases; junction bases outside the gene matches: 26. Germline CDR1 reads SNHLY; CDR2 reads FYNNEI. The chain's CDR3 is CASSLPDRVEAGYRLAKNIQYF. CDR3 in DNA: TGTGCCAGCAGCCTCCCCGACAGGGTAGAGGCAGGGTACCGTCTAGCCAAAAACATTCAGTACTTC.

This clonotype has just a few counts. This rearrangement joins TRBV12-3 or TRBV12-4 to TRBJ2-5, with a tentative D call TRBD2 (6 bases). This CDR3 contains 14 residues. V was pared by 3 bases and J by 3 bases, with 11 bases between. CDR3 amino acids: CASSFGTSKETQYF. The CDR3 region has the DNA TGTGCCAGCAGTTTCGGGACTTCAAAAGAGACCCAGTACTTC.

This rearrangement joins TRBV23-1 to TRBJ2-5; TRBD2 matches at 7 bases. TRBV23-1 is sorted into the ORF group, with uncertain function. This CDR3 has 14 amino acids. The V and J ends lost 7 bases and 1 base, in that order; junction bases with no gene match: 6. CDR3 residues: CASKAGRLQETQYF. CDR3 nucleotide sequence: TGCGCCAGCAAAGCGGGACGGCTCCAAGAGACCCAGTACTTC.

This clonotype was counted between two and nine times. The chain combines TRBV6-8 with TRBJ1-5, with 8 bases matching TRBD1. Trimming took 6 bases from V and 9 from J; bases not matched to a gene: 16. Germline assignment: CDR1 MNHGY and CDR2 SAAAGT. The CDR3 sequence is 16 residues long. The CDR3 DNA reads as TGTGCCAGCAGCCAGGACAGGGACCACGTCCTAGGGCCCCAGCATTTT. Its protein product is CASSQDRDHVLGPQHF.

The table lists this clonotype with a few counts. CDR3 DNA sequence: TGCAGTGCCCTGGGACTGAACCCTTCAGATACGCAGTATTTT. Protein product: CSALGLNPSDTQYF. The rearrangement joins TRBV20-1 to TRBJ2-3; a possible D gene is TRBD2 (6 bases). This CDR3 region has 14 residues. Per germline, CDR1 DFQATT and CDR2 SNEGSKA (reference sequence). The V end was cut by 6 bases, the J end by 4 bases, with 17 bases between.

This clonotype was detected a few times. The V call is TRBV6-6, the J call TRBJ1-5, with D unclear. In germline, CDR1 is MNHNY, CDR2 SVGAGI (reference sequence). V shed 2 bases and J shed 5 bases, with 10 bases lying between them. There are 14 residues in the CDR3. CDR3 amino acids: CASSYPPRDQPQHF. The CDR3 nucleotides are TGTGCCAGCAGTTACCCCCCACGGGATCAGCCCCAGCATTTT.

The gene calls are TRBV7-9 and TRBJ1-2; possible D gene TRBD1, 6 bases. This CDR3 has 17 amino acids. V lost 1 base and J 6 bases, leaving 21 bases between the germline ends. CDR1 is SEHNR, CDR2 FQNEAQ, per germline (reference sequence). The DNA of the CDR3 is TGTGCCAGCAGCTTAGTTGGGACACCCCTTTTAAGGGATGGCTACACCTTC. Its protein product is CASSLVGTPLLRDGYTF.

In its sample, this clonotype was seen many times. The chain carries TRBV28 and TRBJ2-1, with 16 bases lining up with TRBD2. The ends lost 6 bases at V and 0 bases at J; junction bases unmatched: 5. The CDR3 is 18 residues long. Looked up from germline, CDR1 is MDHEN and CDR2 is SYDVKM. CDR3 sequence reads: CASSGTSGRASSYNEQFF. The CDR3 DNA reads TGTGCCAGCAGCGGGACTAGCGGGAGGGCTAGCTCCTACAATGAGCAGTTCTTC.

Concerning this clonotype: A read error may be the cause here, since a much bigger clone is one base away. The J gene is TRBJ2-5, the V gene TRBV2, with unresolved D. This CDR3 region has 13 residues. Germline V gene sequence: CDR1 SNHLY, CDR2 FYNNEI. The CDR3 DNA reads TGTGCCAGCAGAGAACAGATCCAAGATACCCAGTACTTC. Translated: CASREQIQDTQYF.

This clonotype was observed a handful of times. The gene calls are TRBV15 and TRBJ2-5; TRBD1 matches 8 bases. Germline CDR1 and CDR2: LNHNV and YYDKDF (reference sequence). With V trimmed by 0 bases and J by 6 bases, 3 bases remained unmatched. This CDR3 is 14 amino acids long. The DNA of the CDR3 is TGTGCCACCAGCAGAGATCACAGGGGGAAGACCCAGTACTTC. This encodes CATSRDHRGKTQYF.

The rearrangement joins TRBV12-3 or TRBV12-4 to TRBJ2-1; 7 bases agree with TRBD2. V lost 7 bases, J lost 4 bases, and 7 bases stayed unmatched. The CDR3 contains 14 residues. As DNA, the CDR3 is TGTGCCAGCACCCTACTAGCGCCTTACAATGAGCAGTTCTTC. This encodes CASTLLAPYNEQFF.

J is TRBJ1-2 and V is TRBV2; D not certain. Germline CDR1 SNHLY, CDR2 FYNNEI. This CDR3 comprises 11 residues. V was shortened by 6 bases and J by 3 bases, with 5 bases between the two germline ends. As DNA, the CDR3 is TGTGCCAGCAGGCTTGACTATGGCTACACCTTC. Translation: CASRLDYGYTF.

The chain employs TRBV28 and TRBJ2-3; 11 nucleotides align to TRBD2. Trimming at V came to 5 bases and at J to 6 bases, leaving 13 bases not matched to a gene. The CDR3 runs 17 residues. Germline CDR1 is MDHEN and CDR2 is SYDVKM. The CDR3: CASSTPASGGPPDTQYF. The CDR3, as DNA: TGTGCCAGCAGTACCCCGGCTAGCGGGGGGCCCCCCGATACGCAGTATTTT.

This clonotype was recorded once. The genes are TRBV6-6 and TRBJ1-2; TRBD1 aligns across 7 bases. The CDR3 runs 12 residues. Germline values: CDR1 MNHNY, CDR2 SVGAGI (reference sequence). The V and J ends lost 8 bases and 4 bases, in that order; junction bases with no gene match: 4. The CDR3 DNA reads as TGTGCCAGCGGCAGGGGGATCTATGGCTACACCTTC. This translates into CASGRGIYGYTF.

The V and J genes are TRBV6-5 and TRBJ1-3; no reliable D call. The ends were cut back, 0 bases at V and 2 bases at J, with 5 bases in the middle. The germline V gene encodes CDR1 MNHEY and CDR2 SVGAGI. The CDR3 is made up of 14 amino acids. Written as DNA, the CDR3 is TGTGCCAGCAGTTACTCAGGGACTGGAAACACCATATATTTT. Encoded protein: CASSYSGTGNTIYF.

V gene TRBV7-9 combines with J gene TRBJ2-7; D ambiguous. Trimming pared 5 bases from V and 6 bases from J, leaving 11 bases between. CDR1 and CDR2 from the germline V gene are SEHNR and FQNEAQ (reference sequence). The CDR3 totals 12 residues. The CDR3 loop reads CASSQKLSEQYF. For the CDR3, the DNA is TGTGCCAGCAGCCAAAAGCTGAGCGAGCAGTACTTC. Full variable domain (remainder filled in from reference TRBV7-9 and TRBJ2-7): DTGVSQNPRHKITKRGQNVTFRCDPISEHNRLYWYRQTLGQGPEFLTYFQNEAQLEKSRLLSDRFSAERPKGSFSTLEIQRTEQGDSAMYLCASSQKLSEQYFGPGTRLTVT.